A selection of T cell receptor beta chains follows, all from one sample in a study of naive and memory T cell subsets. MiXCR, applied by TCRdb to the UMI-ligation and nested PCR reads, yields one record per CDR3 protein. The sample yields fewer than 30,000 distinct CDR3 sequences, approximately 11% seen once. The sample comprised effector memory CD4+ T cells from blood. Receptors originate from a human donor in good health. Both conserved end residues are part of each CDR3. The order of the fields is D gene, clone size, V gene, J gene, CDR3 protein, CDR3 DNA. A D gene is named only where the DNA matches it firmly. The size entry is marked missing in some rows and otherwise reads once, few, many or a size class.

TRBD1	many	TRBV20-1	TRBJ2-7	CSARRQGQTYEQYF	TGCAGTGCTAGAAGACAGGGCCAGACCTACGAGCAGTACTTC
-	-	TRBV11-2	TRBJ2-7	CASSLGGRRPYEQYF	TGTGCCAGCAGCTTAGGGGGGAGACGCCCCTACGAGCAGTACTTC
TRBD2	-	TRBV3-1	TRBJ2-1	CASSLTGTRVEQFF	TGTGCCAGCAGTCTCACCGGGACTAGGGTTGAGCAGTTCTTC
-	-	TRBV7-2	TRBJ1-4	CASSPFHGNNEKLFF	TGTGCCAGCAGCCCCTTTCACGGGAATAATGAAAAACTGTTTTTT
-	many	TRBV7-6	TRBJ2-1	CASSLAGLNNEQFF	TGTGCCAGCAGCTTAGCGGGACTCAACAATGAGCAGTTCTTC
-	many	TRBV9	TRBJ2-1	CASSVDQRAFNEQFF	TGTGCCAGCAGCGTTGACCAGCGGGCCTTCAATGAGCAGTTCTTC
TRBD1	-	TRBV7-9	TRBJ1-5	CASSLGGTGGEYQPQHF	TGTGCCAGCAGCTTAGGTGGGACAGGGGGCGAATATCAGCCCCAGCATTTT
-	few	TRBV6-2/TRBV6-3	TRBJ2-2	CASSGRTGELFF	TGTGCCAGCAGCGGGCGGACCGGGGAGCTGTTTTTT
-	medium-sized	TRBV3-1	TRBJ2-5	CASSQDLWAETQYF	TGTGCCAGCAGCCAAGATCTGTGGGCGGAGACCCAGTACTTC
-	many	TRBV14	TRBJ2-1	CASSQVWRLGINEQFF	TGTGCCAGCAGCCAAGTCTGGCGACTAGGGATCAATGAGCAGTTCTTC